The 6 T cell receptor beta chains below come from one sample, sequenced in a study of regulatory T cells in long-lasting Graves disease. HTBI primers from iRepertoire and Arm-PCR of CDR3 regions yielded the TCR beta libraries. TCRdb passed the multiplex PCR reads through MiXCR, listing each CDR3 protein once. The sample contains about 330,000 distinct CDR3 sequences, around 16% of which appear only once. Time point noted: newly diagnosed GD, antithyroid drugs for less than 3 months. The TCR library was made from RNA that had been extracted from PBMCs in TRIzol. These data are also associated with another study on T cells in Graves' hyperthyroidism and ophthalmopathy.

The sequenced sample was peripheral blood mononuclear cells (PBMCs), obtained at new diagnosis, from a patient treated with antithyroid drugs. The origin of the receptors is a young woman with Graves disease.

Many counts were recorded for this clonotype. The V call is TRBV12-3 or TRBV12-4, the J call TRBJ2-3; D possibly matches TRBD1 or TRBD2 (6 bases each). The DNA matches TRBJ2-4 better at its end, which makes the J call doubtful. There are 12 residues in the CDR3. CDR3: CASSLEGGLQYF. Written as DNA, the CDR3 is TGTGCCAGCAGTTTGGAGGGGGGCCTTCAGTACTTC.

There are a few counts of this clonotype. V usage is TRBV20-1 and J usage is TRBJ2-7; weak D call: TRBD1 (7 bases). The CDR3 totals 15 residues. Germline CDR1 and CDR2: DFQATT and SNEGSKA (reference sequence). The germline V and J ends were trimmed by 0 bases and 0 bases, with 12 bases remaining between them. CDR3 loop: CSARDQGGYSYEQYF. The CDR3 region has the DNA TGCAGTGCTAGAGATCAGGGGGGCTACTCCTACGAGCAGTACTTC.

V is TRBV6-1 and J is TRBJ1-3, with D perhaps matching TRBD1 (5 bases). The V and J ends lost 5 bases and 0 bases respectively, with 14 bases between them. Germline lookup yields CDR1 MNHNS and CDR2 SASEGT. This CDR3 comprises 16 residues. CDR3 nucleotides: TGTGCCAGCAGTCTCTCCAGGGTTCCCTCTGGAAACACCATATATTTT. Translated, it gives CASSLSRVPSGNTIYF.

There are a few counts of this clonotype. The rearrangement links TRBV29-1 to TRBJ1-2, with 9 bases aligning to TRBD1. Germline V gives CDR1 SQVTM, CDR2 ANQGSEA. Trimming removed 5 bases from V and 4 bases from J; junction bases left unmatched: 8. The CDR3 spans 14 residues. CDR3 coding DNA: TGCAGCGTTTATACCGGGACAGGGCGCTATGGCTACACCTTC. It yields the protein CSVYTGTGRYGYTF.

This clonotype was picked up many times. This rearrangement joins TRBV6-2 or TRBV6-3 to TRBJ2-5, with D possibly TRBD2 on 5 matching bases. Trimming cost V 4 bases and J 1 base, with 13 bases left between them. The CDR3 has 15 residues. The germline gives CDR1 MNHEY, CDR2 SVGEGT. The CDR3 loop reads CASSSLGEPQETQYF. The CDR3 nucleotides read TGTGCCAGCAGTTCGCTCGGGGAGCCCCAAGAGACCCAGTACTTC.

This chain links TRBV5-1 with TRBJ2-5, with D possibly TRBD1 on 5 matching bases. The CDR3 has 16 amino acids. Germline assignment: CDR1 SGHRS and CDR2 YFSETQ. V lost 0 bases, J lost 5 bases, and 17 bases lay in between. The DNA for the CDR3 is TGCGCCAGCAGCTTGGCCAGGGTAGGGGCTTGGGAGACCCAGTACTTC. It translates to CASSLARVGAWETQYF.